This T cell receptor beta chain is drawn from a study of CD8+CD57+ T cells in acquired aplastic anemia. The study profiled TCR beta VDJ and CDR3 using genomic DNA as template. MiXCR, applied by TCRdb to the reads, yields one record per CDR3 protein. The data show approximately 100,000 distinct CDR3 sequences, with about 67% seen just once and less than 75% held by the top ten. This clonotype was observed a few times. Before being chosen for sequencing, patients had shown CD8+CD57+ cell expansion by flow cytometry. The TCR sequence derives from a human donor with aplastic anemia. The specimen sequenced was sorted CD4+, CD8+, or CD8+CD57+ T cells (not recorded which) from PBMCs.

The CDR3 sequence: CSARMGQGDRSPLHF. The CDR3 DNA follows: TGCAGTGCTAGGATGGGCCAGGGAGATAGGTCACCCCTCCACTTT. The chain links TRBV20-1 to TRBJ1-6; perhaps TRBD1 as D (5 bases). V was pared by 3 bases and J by 10 bases, with 19 bases between. The CDR3 runs 15 residues. Germline loops: CDR1 DFQATT, CDR2 SNEGSKA (reference sequence).